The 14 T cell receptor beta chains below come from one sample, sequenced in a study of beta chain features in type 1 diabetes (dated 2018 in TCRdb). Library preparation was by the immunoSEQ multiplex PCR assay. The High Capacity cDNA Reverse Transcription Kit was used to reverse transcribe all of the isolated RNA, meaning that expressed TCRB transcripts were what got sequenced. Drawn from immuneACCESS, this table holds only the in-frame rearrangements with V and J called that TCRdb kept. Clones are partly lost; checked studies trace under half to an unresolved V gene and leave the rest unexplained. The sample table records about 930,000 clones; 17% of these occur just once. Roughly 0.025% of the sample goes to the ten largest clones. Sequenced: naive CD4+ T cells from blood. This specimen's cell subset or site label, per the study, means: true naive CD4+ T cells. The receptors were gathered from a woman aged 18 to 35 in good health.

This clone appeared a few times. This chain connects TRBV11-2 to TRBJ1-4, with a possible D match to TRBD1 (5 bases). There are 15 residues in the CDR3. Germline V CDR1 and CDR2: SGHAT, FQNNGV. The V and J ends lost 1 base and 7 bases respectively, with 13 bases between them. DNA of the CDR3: TGTGCCAGCAGCTTAGGAAGGTCAGGGCGTGAAAAACTGTTTTTT. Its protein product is CASSLGRSGREKLFF.

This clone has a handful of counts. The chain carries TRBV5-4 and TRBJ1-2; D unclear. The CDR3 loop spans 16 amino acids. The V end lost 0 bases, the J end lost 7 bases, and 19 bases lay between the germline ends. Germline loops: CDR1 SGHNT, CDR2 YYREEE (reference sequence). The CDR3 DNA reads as TGTGCCAGCAGCTTGGACAGTCGTAAGGCGGTCGGTGGCTACACCTTC. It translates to CASSLDSRKAVGGYTF.

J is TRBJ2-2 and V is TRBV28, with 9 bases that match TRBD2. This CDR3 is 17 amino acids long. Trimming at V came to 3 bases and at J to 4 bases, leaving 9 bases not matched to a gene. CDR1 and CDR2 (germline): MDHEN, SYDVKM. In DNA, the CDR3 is TGTGCCAGCAGTTTCTCCTTAGCGGGAGTACTCACCGGGGAGCTGTTTTTT. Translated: CASSFSLAGVLTGELFF.

Here the CDR3 DNA reads TGTGCCAGCAGCTTAGAATTAGGAGCTTTCTTT. Translating gives CASSLELGAFF. The chain joins TRBV7-9 to TRBJ1-1; D is ambiguous. V was clipped by 1 base and J by 10 bases, with 7 bases between them. This CDR3 has 11 amino acids. CDR1 SEHNR and CDR2 FQNEAQ come from the germline V gene (reference sequence).

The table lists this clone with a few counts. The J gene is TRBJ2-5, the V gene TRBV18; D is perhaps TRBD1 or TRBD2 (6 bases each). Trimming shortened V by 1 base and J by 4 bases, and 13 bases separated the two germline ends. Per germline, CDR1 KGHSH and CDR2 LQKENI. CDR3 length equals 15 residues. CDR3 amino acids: CASSPRPGGGETQYF. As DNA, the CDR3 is TGTGCCAGCTCACCACGTCCCGGGGGCGGAGAGACCCAGTACTTC.

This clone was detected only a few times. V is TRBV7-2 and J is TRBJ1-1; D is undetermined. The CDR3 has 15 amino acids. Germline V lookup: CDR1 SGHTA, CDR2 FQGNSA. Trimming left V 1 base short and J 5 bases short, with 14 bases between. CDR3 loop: CASSLVAGGWTEAFF. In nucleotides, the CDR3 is TGTGCCAGCAGCTTAGTTGCGGGTGGGTGGACTGAAGCTTTCTTT.

In nucleotides, the CDR3 is TGTGCCAGTAGTATCCCCGGAACCTACGAGCAGTACTTC. Protein: CASSIPGTYEQYF. The chain is built from TRBV19 and TRBJ2-7; D ambiguous. The CDR3 sequence is 13 residues long. In germline, CDR1 is LNHDA, CDR2 SQIVND (reference sequence). Trimming took off 3 bases at V and 2 bases at J, with 8 bases between the two ends.

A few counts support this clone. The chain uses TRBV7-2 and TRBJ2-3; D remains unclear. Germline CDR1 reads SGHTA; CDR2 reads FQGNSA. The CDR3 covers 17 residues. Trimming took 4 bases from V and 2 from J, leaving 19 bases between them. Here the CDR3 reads CASSSTLVGAYTDTQYF. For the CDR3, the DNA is TGTGCCAGCAGCTCGACGCTAGTAGGCGCCTACACAGATACGCAGTATTTT.

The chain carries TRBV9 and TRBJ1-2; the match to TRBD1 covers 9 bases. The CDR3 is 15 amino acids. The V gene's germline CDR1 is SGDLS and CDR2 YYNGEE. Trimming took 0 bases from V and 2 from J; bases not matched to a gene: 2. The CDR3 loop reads CASSVDDRGNYGYTF. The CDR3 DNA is TGTGCCAGCAGCGTAGACGACAGGGGGAACTATGGCTACACCTTC.

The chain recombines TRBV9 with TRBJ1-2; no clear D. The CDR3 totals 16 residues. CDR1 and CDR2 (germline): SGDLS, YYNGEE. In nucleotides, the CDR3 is TGTGACCTTATGACCCGGATTATTAGGGTATTCTATGGCTACACCTTC. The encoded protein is CDLMTRIIRVFYGYTF.

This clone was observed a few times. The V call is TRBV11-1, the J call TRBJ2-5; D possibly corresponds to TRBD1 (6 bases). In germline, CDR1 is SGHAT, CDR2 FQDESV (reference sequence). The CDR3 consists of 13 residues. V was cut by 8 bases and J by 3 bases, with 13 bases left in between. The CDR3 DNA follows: TGTGCCAGCTCTCAGGGGCAGAAAGAGACCCAGTACTTC. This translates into CASSQGQKETQYF.

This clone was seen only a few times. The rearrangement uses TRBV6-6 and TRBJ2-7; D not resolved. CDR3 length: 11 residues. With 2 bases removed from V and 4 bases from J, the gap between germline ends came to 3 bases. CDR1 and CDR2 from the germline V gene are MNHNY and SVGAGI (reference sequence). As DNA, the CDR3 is TGTGCCAGCAGTTACCTTTACGAGCAGTACTTC. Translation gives CASSYLYEQYF.

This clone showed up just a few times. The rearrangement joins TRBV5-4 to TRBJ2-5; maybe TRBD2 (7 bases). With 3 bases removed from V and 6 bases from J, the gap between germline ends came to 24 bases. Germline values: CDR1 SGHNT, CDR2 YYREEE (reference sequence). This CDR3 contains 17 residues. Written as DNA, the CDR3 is TGTGCCAGCAGCTGGGAACCCGGGCGGGGGCAGCAGAAGACCCAGTACTTC. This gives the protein CASSWEPGRGQQKTQYF.

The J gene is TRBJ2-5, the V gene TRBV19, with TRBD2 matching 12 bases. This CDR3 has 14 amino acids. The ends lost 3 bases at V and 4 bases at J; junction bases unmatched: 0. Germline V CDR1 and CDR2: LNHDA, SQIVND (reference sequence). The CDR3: CASSMTSGRETQYF. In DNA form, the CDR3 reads TGTGCCAGTAGTATGACTAGCGGGAGAGAGACCCAGTACTTC. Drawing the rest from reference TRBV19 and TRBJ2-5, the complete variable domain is DGGITQSPKYLFRKEGQNVTLSCEQNLNHDAMYWYRQDPGQGLRLIYYSQIVNDFQKGDIAEGYSVSREKKESFPLTVTSAQKNPTAFYLCASSMTSGRETQYFGPGTRLLVL.